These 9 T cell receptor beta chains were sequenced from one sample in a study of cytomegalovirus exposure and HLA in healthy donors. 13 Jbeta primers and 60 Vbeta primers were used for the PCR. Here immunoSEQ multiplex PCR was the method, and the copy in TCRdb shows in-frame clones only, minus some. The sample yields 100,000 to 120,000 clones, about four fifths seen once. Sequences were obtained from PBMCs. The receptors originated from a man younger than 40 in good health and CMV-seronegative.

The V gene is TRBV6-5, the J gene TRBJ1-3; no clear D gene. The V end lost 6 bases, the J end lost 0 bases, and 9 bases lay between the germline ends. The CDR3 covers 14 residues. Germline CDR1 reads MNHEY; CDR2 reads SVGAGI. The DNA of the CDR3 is TGTGCCAGCAGCCCCTTCTCCTCTGGAAACACCATATATTTT. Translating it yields CASSPFSSGNTIYF.

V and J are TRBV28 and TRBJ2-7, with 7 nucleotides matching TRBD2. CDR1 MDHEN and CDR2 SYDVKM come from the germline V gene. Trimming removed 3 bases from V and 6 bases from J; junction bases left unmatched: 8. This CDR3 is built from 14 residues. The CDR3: CASSFGGSFFEQYF. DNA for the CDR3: TGTGCCAGCAGTTTTGGCGGGAGTTTTTTCGAGCAGTACTTC.

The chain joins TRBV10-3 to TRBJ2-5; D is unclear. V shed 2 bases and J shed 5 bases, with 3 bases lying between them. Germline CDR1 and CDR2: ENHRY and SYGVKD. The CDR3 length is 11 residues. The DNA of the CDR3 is TGTGCCATCAGTGAGGGCGAGACCCAGTACTTC. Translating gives CAISEGETQYF.

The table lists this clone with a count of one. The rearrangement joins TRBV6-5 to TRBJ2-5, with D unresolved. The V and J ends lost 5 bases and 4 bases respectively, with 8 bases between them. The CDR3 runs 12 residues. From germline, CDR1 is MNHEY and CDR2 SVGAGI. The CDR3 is CASSPSGETQYF. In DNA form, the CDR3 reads TGTGCCAGCAGTCCCTCGGGAGAGACCCAGTACTTC.

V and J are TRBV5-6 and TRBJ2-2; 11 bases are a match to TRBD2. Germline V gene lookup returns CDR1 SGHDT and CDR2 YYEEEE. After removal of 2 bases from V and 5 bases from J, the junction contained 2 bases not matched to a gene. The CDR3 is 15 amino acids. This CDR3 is CASSFRTSGTGELFF. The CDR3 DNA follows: TGTGCCAGCAGCTTCCGGACTAGCGGGACCGGGGAGCTGTTTTTT.

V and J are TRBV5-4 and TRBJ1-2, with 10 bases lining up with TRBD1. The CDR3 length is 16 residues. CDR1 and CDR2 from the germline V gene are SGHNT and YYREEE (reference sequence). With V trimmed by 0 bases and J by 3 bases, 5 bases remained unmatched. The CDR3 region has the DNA TGTGCCAGCAGCTTGGCGCGACAGGGGGCGGACTATGGCTACACCTTC. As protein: CASSLARQGADYGYTF. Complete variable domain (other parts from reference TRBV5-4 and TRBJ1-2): ETGVTQSPTHLIKTRGQQVTLRCSSQSGHNTVSWYQQALGQGPQFIFQYYREEENGRGNFPPRFSGLQFPNYSSELNVNALELDDSALYLCASSLARQGADYGYTFGSGTRLTVV.

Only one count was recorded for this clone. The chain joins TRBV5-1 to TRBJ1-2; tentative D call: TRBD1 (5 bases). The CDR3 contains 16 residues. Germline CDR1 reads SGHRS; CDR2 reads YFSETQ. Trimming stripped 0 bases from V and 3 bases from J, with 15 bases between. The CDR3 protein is CASSLDGYPGDYGYTF. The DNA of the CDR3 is TGCGCCAGCAGCTTGGACGGATATCCGGGGGACTATGGCTACACCTTC.

The CDR3 DNA is TGTGCCAGCAGTTTTTCGGGGAATACGCAGTATTTT. Protein product: CASSFSGNTQYF. V usage is TRBV27 and J usage is TRBJ2-3; TRBD2 is a possible D gene (5 bases). V was pared by 3 bases and J by 7 bases, with 8 bases between. CDR3 size: 12 residues. Germline V gene lookup returns CDR1 MNHEY and CDR2 SMNVEV (reference sequence).

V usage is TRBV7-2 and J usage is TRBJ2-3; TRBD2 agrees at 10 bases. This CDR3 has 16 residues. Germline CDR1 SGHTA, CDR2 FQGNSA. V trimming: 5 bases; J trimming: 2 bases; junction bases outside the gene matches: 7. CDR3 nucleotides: TGTGCCAGCAGCGTCGTAAGCGGGGGGGCCACAGATACGCAGTATTTT. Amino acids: CASSVVSGGATDTQYF.